Here is one T cell receptor beta chain with its context. Germline trimming cut 6 bases from V and 1 base from J; bases unmatched to any gene: 4. The CDR3 totals 14 residues. Germline CDR1 and CDR2: SEHNR and FQNEAQ (reference sequence). This sample was included in a study of technical replicates of blood from a handful of donors. Libraries were prepared by immunoSEQ multiplex PCR; TCRdb keeps only in-frame clonotypes and omits some of them. The table has around 73,000 clones, approximately 91% seen once. This rearrangement joins TRBV7-9 to TRBJ2-3; 7 positions match TRBD1. The sequenced sample was PBMCs. This clonotype was obtained from a human donor in good health. Some clones in this sample may be carry-over from other donors' samples. This chain's CDR3 is CASRTGTGTDTQYF. CDR3 DNA sequence: TGTGCCAGCAGAACCGGGACAGGCACAGATACGCAGTATTTT. Based on the CDR3 plus reference TRBV7-9 and TRBJ2-3, the full variable domain is DTGVSQNPRHKITKRGQNVTFRCDPISEHNRLYWYRQTLGQGPEFLTYFQNEAQLEKSRLLSDRFSAERPKGSFSTLEIQRTEQGDSAMYLCASRTGTGTDTQYFGPGTRLTVL.